This entry features one T cell receptor beta chain sequence. Its antigen is still unknown. Base-call qualities are not available, and no considerably larger clone is one nucleotide away. This entry comes from a study of siplizumab effects on memory and regulatory T cells (dated by TCRdb to about 2019). About the study as a whole: The study looked at the effect of siplizumab, an anti-CD2 antibody, on alloreactive T-cell subsets in allogeneic mixed lymphocyte reactions made from human PBMCs.

Receptors were amplified or captured by the immunoSEQ multiplex PCR assay. About 10^5 TCR templates per sample were assayed by the deep sequencing platform. Genomic DNA extracted from sorted T cells was the material used for TCRbeta CDR3 sequencing. Processing in the source paper ran as follows. The R programming language was used for the clonal analysis of the TCRbeta CDR3 data. Comparing unstimulated samples against CFSE-low samples taken after the reaction was how alloreactive CD4+ and CD8+ clones were defined. Regulatory or non-regulatory origin of alloreactive CD4+ clones was assigned by matching sequences to the sorted unstimulated Treg and non-Treg repertoires. Here the immuneACCESS table is served through TCRdb, limited to in-frame sequences with V and J called. Missing clones are a known gap in these copies; in checked studies unresolved V genes cover under half, and the rest lacks a known reason. Clone size and V and J calls were adopted from that table, with D and trimming inferred from the DNA. The sample table lists some 100,000 clones, around 94% of them with a count of one. About 1.2% of the sample belongs to the ten largest clones.

The research as a whole found: A naive or memory phenotype could not be assigned to roughly 75-96% of proliferating CD4+ or CD8+ clones. Sequences below about 10^-5 frequency were poorly captured, so only a minor fraction of alloreactive clones could be mapped to unstimulated subsets. No functional confirmation was obtained for the suppressive function of proliferating Tregs from siplizumab cultures. Of the alloreactive CD4+ clones that could be mapped, the Treg-derived share averaged approximately 69% with siplizumab compared with about 25% in control reactions. Unstimulated naive T cells appeared more diverse than memory T cells, and naive cells seemed to contribute substantially to the alloresponse. Siplizumab significantly reduced the cumulative frequency of alloreactive sequences traceable to unstimulated CD4+ memory T cells.

Sorted unstimulated T cells and proliferating T cells recovered from mixed lymphocyte reactions underwent TCRbeta CDR3 sequencing. Fresh whole blood from approximately ten HLA-typed healthy donors was used to isolate PBMCs. Unstimulated CD4+ non-regulatory T cells were FACS-sorted to map the origin of alloreactive clones. The clonotype was recovered from a human donor in good health. Source material: non-Treg CD4+ T cells sorted from blood. The cell subset or site label for this specimen denotes: FACS-sorted unstimulated CD4+ non-regulatory T cells.

The nucleotide sequence reads TGCGCCAGCAGTCGCGGAGGTACTGAAGCTTTCTTT. The resulting protein is CASSRGGTEAFF. The rearrangement combines TRBV10-2 with TRBJ1-1; the D gene cannot be named for sure. The trim is 5 bases for V and 5 bases for J, with a gap of 9 bases between the germline ends. The CDR3 runs 12 residues from the cysteine to the phenylalanine. CDR3 DNA is the only sequence kept; it has 36 bases, read in frame from the first base. The germline V gene supplies CDR1 WSHSY and CDR2 SAAADI.